This TCR beta chain emerged from a study of T cells after yellow fever vaccination. Overall study: The authors prepared low-cell-number fractions using SMART-Seq v4 Ultra Low Input. Study results and caveats: A minor fraction of clonotypes spanned both CD4 and CD8 compartments. Contaminating bulk clonotypes could be abundant in FACS-sorted repertoires.

As regards this clonotype: The antigen is not known.

Via MiXCR, TCRdb re-called the 5' RACE reads, giving one row per CDR3 protein. This sample has roughly 300,000 distinct CDR3 sequences, with around 6.8% found just once. The V end lost 5 bases, the J end lost 4 bases, and 10 bases lay between the germline ends. Germline CDR1 and CDR2: LNHDA and SQIVND (reference sequence). The CDR3 runs 13 residues. The material was PBMCs, obtained 45 days after the first yellow fever vaccination. The chain is built from TRBV19 and TRBJ2-3; the D is unclear. This TCR derives from a man younger than 30 who received the YFV17D yellow fever vaccine. The CDR3 DNA is TGTGCCAGTAGTGACCGGCATGCAGATACGCAGTATTTT. Residues: CASSDRHADTQYF.